The 6 T cell receptor beta chains presented below share a single source sample, sequenced in a study of cytomegalovirus exposure and HLA in healthy donors. The PCR contained 60 Vbeta and 13 Jbeta primers. Profiled with immunoSEQ multiplex PCR; TCRdb holds only in-frame clones, not every one. The listing records around 100,000 clones. The specimen was PBMCs. The receptors stem from a man aged 25 to 45 in good health and CMV-seronegative.

V and J are TRBV6-6 and TRBJ2-7; TRBD1 agrees at 7 bases. CDR1 MNHNY and CDR2 SVGAGI come from the germline V gene (reference sequence). V trimming: 8 bases; J trimming: 0 bases; junction bases outside the gene matches: 13. CDR3 length: 16 residues. The CDR3 spells CASPRTGRTSSYEQYF. The CDR3 nucleotides are TGTGCCAGCCCCCGGACAGGCCGAACTAGCTCCTACGAGCAGTACTTC.

The chain employs TRBV18 and TRBJ1-1; tentative D call: TRBD1 (6 bases). The germline CDR1 and CDR2 sequences are KGHSH and LQKENI. The V and J ends lost 6 bases and 3 bases respectively, with 20 bases between them. There are 16 residues in the CDR3. This CDR3 is CASSPTAGVGYTEAFF. The CDR3 bases are TGTGCCAGCTCGCCTACAGCAGGGGTCGGGTACACTGAAGCTTTCTTT.

The gene calls are TRBV2 and TRBJ2-1; D unresolved. V was shortened by 10 bases and J by 4 bases, with 17 bases between the two germline ends. Germline V lookup: CDR1 SNHLY, CDR2 FYNNEI. This CDR3 spans 14 amino acids. Written as DNA, the CDR3 is TGTGCCACTCAACTCGCCCCCGCTTACAATGAGCAGTTCTTC. Its translation: CATQLAPAYNEQFF.

This chain joins TRBV7-9 and TRBJ1-1, with 10 positions matching TRBD1. This CDR3 comprises 15 residues. Germline V gene sequence: CDR1 SEHNR, CDR2 FQNEAQ (reference sequence). V shed 5 bases and J 7 bases; nucleotides not matched to a gene: 10. The CDR3 sequence: CASSPRTGGIVEAFF. DNA for the CDR3: TGTGCCAGCAGCCCACGGACAGGGGGGATCGTTGAAGCTTTCTTT.

The chain has TRBV4-2 and TRBJ2-7; D gene unclear. The CDR3 is 13 amino acids. The V end lost 1 base, the J end lost 2 bases, and 6 bases lay between the germline ends. The germline V gene encodes CDR1 LGHNA and CDR2 YNFKEQ. CDR3 sequence (DNA): TGTGCCAGCAGCCAAGGTCAGGCCTACGAGCAGTACTTC. It specifies CASSQGQAYEQYF.

V usage is TRBV7-8 and J usage is TRBJ2-2, with D maybe TRBD1 (6 bases). The germline V and J ends were trimmed by 5 bases and 2 bases, with 9 bases remaining between them. CDR1 SGHVS and CDR2 FQNEAQ come from the germline V gene. CDR3 length: 14 residues. CDR3 nucleotide sequence: TGTGCCAGCAGCAGGGACACCAACACCGGGGAGCTGTTTTTT. Protein sequence: CASSRDTNTGELFF. Full variable domain (missing parts from reference TRBV7-8 and TRBJ2-2): GAGVSQSPRYKVAKRGQDVALRCDPISGHVSLFWYQQALGQGPEFLTYFQNEAQLDKSGLPSDRFFAERPEGSVSTLKIQRTQQEDSAVYLCASSRDTNTGELFFGEGSRLTVL.